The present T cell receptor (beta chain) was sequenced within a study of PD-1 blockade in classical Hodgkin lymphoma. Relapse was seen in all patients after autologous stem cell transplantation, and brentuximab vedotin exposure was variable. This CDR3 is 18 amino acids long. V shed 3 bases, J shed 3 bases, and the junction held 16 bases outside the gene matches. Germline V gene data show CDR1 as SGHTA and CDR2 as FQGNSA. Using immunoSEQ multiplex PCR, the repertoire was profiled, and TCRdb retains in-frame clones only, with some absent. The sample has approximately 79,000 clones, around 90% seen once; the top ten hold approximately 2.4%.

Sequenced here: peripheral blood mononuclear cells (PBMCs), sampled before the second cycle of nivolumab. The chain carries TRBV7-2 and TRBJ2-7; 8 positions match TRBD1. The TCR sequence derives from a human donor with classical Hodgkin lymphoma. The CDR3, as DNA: TGTGCCAGCAGCTTTAATGGACAGGGAGCAACGTGGGGCTACGAGCAGTACTTC. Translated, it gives CASSFNGQGATWGYEQYF.